These 12 T cell receptor beta chains came from one sample sequenced in a study of blood T cell repertoires in COVID-19. Profiling relied on immunoSEQ multiplex PCR, and the TCRdb table lists in-frame clones only, not all of them. The sample has 50,000 or so clones, roughly 79% seen once. The sequencing input was peripheral blood. Receptor source: an older woman with acute or convalescent COVID-19.

This chain uses TRBV19 with TRBJ1-5; no firm D call. This CDR3 comprises 12 residues. V was pared by 6 bases and J by 5 bases, with 8 bases between. The germline V gene has CDR1 LNHDA and CDR2 SQIVND (reference sequence). In nucleotides, the CDR3 is TGTGCCAGTAGCGGGTTCGATCAGCCCCAGCATTTT. Its translation: CASSGFDQPQHF.

The chain couples TRBV19 to TRBJ1-6; D is perhaps TRBD1 (6 bases). The V gene lost 5 bases and the J gene lost 9 bases, with 17 bases spanning the gap. Germline assignment: CDR1 LNHDA and CDR2 SQIVND (reference sequence). This CDR3 is built from 15 residues. The chain's CDR3 is CASSSFGQSSSPLHF. The CDR3 coding sequence is TGTGCCAGTAGTTCCTTCGGACAGTCATCTTCACCCCTCCACTTT.

This chain links TRBV11-2 with TRBJ2-3; D call uncertain. This CDR3 is built from 16 residues. Trimming removed 2 bases from V and 1 base from J, with 13 bases in between. Germline V gene sequence: CDR1 SGHAT, CDR2 FQNNGV. The CDR3 loop is CASSLKPQRGTDTQYF. Here the CDR3 DNA reads TGTGCCAGCAGCTTAAAGCCCCAGCGCGGCACAGATACGCAGTATTTT.

The chain couples TRBV11-3 to TRBJ2-2; D ambiguous. Germline V gene lookup returns CDR1 SGHNT and CDR2 YENEEA. CDR3 length equals 14 residues. V was trimmed by 3 bases and J by 1 base, leaving 6 bases between them. Here the CDR3 DNA reads TGTGCCAGCAGCTTTAGTTTGAACACCGGGGAGCTGTTTTTT. Residues: CASSFSLNTGELFF.

The chain combines TRBV6-5 with TRBJ1-2; TRBD1 matches 7 bases. The ends lost 5 bases at V and 8 bases at J; junction bases unmatched: 5. The length of the CDR3 is 12 residues. Germline assignment: CDR1 MNHEY and CDR2 SVGAGI. In DNA form, the CDR3 reads TGTGCCAGCAGTACGACAGGGCGCGGCTACACCTTC. As protein: CASSTTGRGYTF.

The rearrangement uses TRBV28 and TRBJ1-4, with D perhaps TRBD1 (5 bases). V shed 6 bases and J shed 7 bases, with 18 bases lying between them. The CDR3 runs 15 residues. Germline values: CDR1 MDHEN, CDR2 SYDVKM. The CDR3 DNA reads TGTGCCAGCAGCGCCGGGGGTGCGCAGGGTGAAAAACTGTTTTTT. This encodes CASSAGGAQGEKLFF.

This sequence joins TRBV5-1 and TRBJ2-5; 10 bases align to TRBD2. Germline V gene sequence: CDR1 SGHRS, CDR2 YFSETQ. Trimming at V came to 4 bases and at J to 2 bases, leaving 5 bases not matched to a gene. The CDR3 length is 15 residues. CDR3 DNA sequence: TGCGCCAGCAGCATCGGGACTAGCGAGCAAGAGACCCAGTACTTC. It translates to CASSIGTSEQETQYF.

In nucleotides, the CDR3 is TGTGCCAGCAGTTTCGGGAGGGCCGGCTACGAGCAGTACTTC. Translation gives CASSFGRAGYEQYF. The rearrangement links TRBV6-5 to TRBJ2-7, with 8 nucleotides matching TRBD2. CDR3 length: 14 residues. CDR1 is MNHEY and CDR2 is SVGAGI in the germline V gene. V shed 4 bases and J 3 bases; nucleotides not matched to a gene: 5.

The rearrangement uses TRBV9 and TRBJ1-2; 7 bases map to TRBD1. Looked up from germline, CDR1 is SGDLS and CDR2 is YYNGEE. The CDR3 spans 14 residues. Trimming took 3 bases from V and 2 from J; bases not matched to a gene: 4. The CDR3 reads CASSEGQHNYGYTF. CDR3 bases: TGTGCCAGCAGCGAGGGACAGCACAACTATGGCTACACCTTC.

This chain uses TRBV6-5 with TRBJ1-3; possibly TRBD1 for D (6 bases). Per germline, CDR1 MNHEY and CDR2 SVGAGI. This CDR3 comprises 14 residues. Trimming stripped 2 bases from V and 4 bases from J, with 9 bases between. Here the CDR3 DNA reads TGTGCCAGCAGTTACGGGCAGGGGGGAAACACCATATATTTT. It specifies CASSYGQGGNTIYF.

J is TRBJ1-5 and V is TRBV19; weak D call: TRBD1 (5 bases). Germline CDR1 LNHDA, CDR2 SQIVND (reference sequence). The CDR3 sequence is 14 residues long. The V and J ends lost 2 bases and 5 bases respectively, with 10 bases between them. CDR3: CASSIQGGDQPQHF. As DNA, the CDR3 is TGTGCCAGTAGTATACAGGGAGGGGATCAGCCCCAGCATTTT.

The chain is built from TRBV28 and TRBJ2-7, with 7 nucleotides matching TRBD1. Germline V gene lookup returns CDR1 MDHEN and CDR2 SYDVKM. This CDR3 has 15 residues. The J segment lost 7 bases and the V segment lost 2 bases, leaving 11 bases of the junction unmatched. The DNA for the CDR3 is TGTGCCAGCAGTTTAATCAGAGACAGGGTAAAAGAGCAGTACTTC. Translation: CASSLIRDRVKEQYF.